The 14 T cell receptor beta chains in this list originate from one sample, sequenced in a study of T cells in women clearing cervical HPV infection. Some clones are missing from TCRdb's copy, which holds only in-frame ones; the method was immunoSEQ multiplex PCR. The table for this sample gives about 28,000 clones. Sequenced input: blood buffy coat. Source of these receptors: a woman aged 18 to 69 with a cervical HPV16 infection that either progressed to CIN3+ or cleared (not recorded which).

Details on this clone: The sequenced fragment ends 3 residues before the CDR3 boundary, so the rest is inferred from the germline J gene. The gene calls are TRBV30 and TRBJ1-2; possibly TRBD1 for D (5 bases). The V gene lost 2 bases and the J gene lost 2 bases, with 15 bases spanning the gap. The length of the CDR3 is 15 residues. The germline gives CDR1 GTSNPN, CDR2 SVGIG (reference sequence). This CDR3 is CAWSLRQGGNYGYTF. The part of the CDR3 DNA that was read is TGTGCCTGGAGTTTGCGCCAGGGCGGAAACTATGGC.

As to this clone: The read is 3 residues too short to cover the CDR3 end, so that end is filled in from the germline J gene. This chain uses TRBV30 with TRBJ2-2, with a possible D match to TRBD2 (7 bases). The CDR3 runs to 13 residues. The germline V gene encodes CDR1 GTSNPN and CDR2 SVGIG (reference sequence). The DNA read from the CDR3 is TGTGCCTGGAGTTGGGGGGGCGATTCACCG. Protein product: CAWSWGGDSP. The CDR3, in full, reads CAWSWGGDSPLFF. The whole variable domain, filled in from reference TRBV30 and TRBJ2-2, reads SQTIHQWPATLVQPVGSPLSLECTVEGTSNPNLYWYRQAAGRGLQLLFYSVGIGQISSEVPQNLSASRPQDRQFILSSKKLLLSDSGFYLCAWSWGGDSPLFFGEGSRLTVL.

Note on this clone: Read data end 3 residues before the CDR3 end; the end is taken from the germline J gene. J is TRBJ2-5 and V is TRBV7-9; D is possibly TRBD2 (6 bases). The germline V and J ends were trimmed by 2 bases and 2 bases, with 9 bases remaining between them. Germline CDR1 reads SEHNR; CDR2 reads FQNEAQ (reference sequence). The CDR3 sequence is 14 residues long. CDR3 DNA, as far as it was read: TGTGCCAGCAGCTTATTGACTAGGCAAGAGACC. It specifies CASSLLTRQET. The complete CDR3 sequence is CASSLLTRQETQYF. The whole variable domain, remainder taken from reference TRBV7-9 and TRBJ2-5, is DTGVSQNPRHKITKRGQNVTFRCDPISEHNRLYWYRQTLGQGPEFLTYFQNEAQLEKSRLLSDRFSAERPKGSFSTLEIQRTEQGDSAMYLCASSLLTRQETQYFGPGTRLLVL.

Turning to this clone: The CDR3 end is not reached by the read, which stops 3 residues before it; the germline J gene fills it in. The chain combines TRBV5-1 with TRBJ2-7, with TRBD2 matching 15 bases. Germline V gene data show CDR1 as SGHRS and CDR2 as YFSETQ. There are 17 residues in the CDR3. Germline trimming cut 4 bases from V and 4 bases from J; bases unmatched to any gene: 9. Incomplete CDR3 DNA: TGCGCCAGCAGCGCGGGACTAGCGGGAGGAGTAACGTACGAG. Translation: CASSAGLAGGVTYE. The entire CDR3 protein reads CASSAGLAGGVTYEQYF. Full variable domain (outside the CDR3, taken from reference TRBV5-1 and TRBJ2-7): KAGVTQTPRYLIKTRGQQVTLSCSPISGHRSVSWYQQTPGQGLQFLFEYFSETQRNKGNFPGRFSGRQFSNSRSEMNVSTLELGDSALYLCASSAGLAGGVTYEQYFGPGTRLTVT.

Concerning this clone: The read ends 3 residues before the CDR3 terminus; that terminus is restored from the germline J gene. This chain links TRBV20-1 with TRBJ2-4; weak D call: TRBD1 (6 bases). The germline V gene has CDR1 DFQATT and CDR2 SNEGSKA (reference sequence). The CDR3 spans 13 residues. The chain's CDR3 is CSASAGAQETQYF. The DNA read from the CDR3 is TGCAGTGCTAGTGCAGGGGCTCAAGAGACT.

About this clone itself: The observed sequence ends 3 residues before the CDR3 terminus, with the missing tail filled in from the germline J gene. The chain employs TRBV18 and TRBJ2-2; a weak D match, TRBD2 (6 bases). V lost 0 bases, J lost 0 bases, and 11 bases lay in between. This CDR3 has 17 amino acids. Germline V lookup: CDR1 KGHSH, CDR2 LQKENI. This CDR3 reads CASSPPRGLTNTGELFF. The sequenced part of the CDR3 DNA is TGTGCCAGCTCACCACCACGGGGGTTGACGAACACCGGGGAG.

Of note for this clone: From the germline J gene comes the end of the CDR3, since the read stops 3 residues before it. The rearrangement uses TRBV20-1 and TRBJ2-2; D possibly corresponds to TRBD1 (6 bases). The CDR3 has 15 residues. CDR1 and CDR2 (germline): DFQATT, SNEGSKA (reference sequence). CDR3 in amino acids: CSARDTAGVNEKLFF. The CDR3 bases that were read are TGCAGTGCTAGAGATACGGCAGGGGTTAATGAAAAG.

Concerning this clone: The read is 3 residues too short to cover the CDR3 end, so that end is filled in from the germline J gene. The rearrangement links TRBV7-2 to TRBJ2-1, with 11 bases matching TRBD2. The CDR3 loop spans 15 amino acids. V shed 4 bases, J shed 6 bases, and the junction held 5 bases outside the gene matches. CDR1 is SGHTA, CDR2 FQGNSA, per germline. CDR3 in amino acids: CASSSGLAGINEQFF. The DNA read from the CDR3 is TGTGCCAGCAGCTCAGGACTAGCGGGTATCAATGAG.

To note about this clone: The sequence runs out 3 residues before the end of the CDR3; the remainder is reconstructed from the germline J gene. V is TRBV12-3 or TRBV12-4 and J is TRBJ2-7; 7 nucleotides match TRBD2. The junction had 6 bases not matched to a gene; V was cut back by 6 bases and J by 4 bases. The CDR3 spans 13 residues. This CDR3 reads CASRSQGGYEQYF. The sequenced part of the CDR3 DNA is TGTGCCAGCAGATCGCAGGGAGGGTACGAG.

To note about this clone: The CDR3 is cut off 3 residues early in the read; its end comes from the germline J gene. This chain connects TRBV30 to TRBJ1-1, with D perhaps matching TRBD1 (6 bases). V lost 4 bases to trimming and J lost 3 bases, with 12 bases between them. The V gene's germline CDR1 is GTSNPN and CDR2 SVGIG (reference sequence). The CDR3 runs to 13 residues. CDR3 protein: CAWIRQGHTEAFF. CDR3 bases read: TGTGCCTGGATCCGGCAGGGGCACACTGAA.

As concerns this clone: The observed sequence ends 3 residues before the CDR3 terminus, with the missing tail filled in from the germline J gene. This chain uses TRBV19 with TRBJ2-1; tentatively, D is TRBD2 (6 bases). V was pared by 7 bases and J by 7 bases, with 14 bases between. CDR3 length: 13 residues. Germline assignment: CDR1 LNHDA and CDR2 SQIVND (reference sequence). The sequenced part of the CDR3 DNA is TGTGCCAGTACCGGAGGGCCTCGGAATGAG. Translation: CASTGGPRNE. The full CDR3 protein reads CASTGGPRNEQFF.

On this clone itself: The CDR3 end falls 3 residues outside the read, so it is completed with the germline J gene. V usage is TRBV20-1 and J usage is TRBJ2-1; TRBD2 matches 7 bases. The CDR3 covers 14 residues. Trimming removed 2 bases from V and 6 bases from J; junction bases left unmatched: 7. From germline, CDR1 is DFQATT and CDR2 SNEGSKA (reference sequence). CDR3 DNA (partial): TGCAGTGCTAGATCGTCGGGGGAGGGCAATGAG. Amino acids: CSARSSGEGNE. The complete CDR3 protein is CSARSSGEGNEQFF.

Details on this clone: The read terminates 3 residues ahead of where the CDR3 ends, so the germline J gene completes it. The chain joins TRBV24-1 to TRBJ2-7, with 9 bases fitting TRBD1. Trimming removed 0 bases from V and 3 bases from J; junction bases left unmatched: 5. The germline V gene has CDR1 KGHDR and CDR2 SFDVKD. CDR3 length equals 16 residues. The CDR3 is CATSDLLRQGVYEQYF. Partial CDR3 DNA: TGTGCCACCAGTGATTTGCTAAGACAGGGGGTCTACGAG.

In regard to this clone: The read halts 3 residues ahead of the CDR3 end, with the missing end drawn from the germline J gene. This chain joins TRBV7-6 and TRBJ1-3; 9 nucleotides align to TRBD1. The CDR3 has 16 amino acids. CDR1 is SGHVS, CDR2 FNYEAQ, per germline. Trimming removed 5 bases from V and 0 bases from J; junction bases left unmatched: 5. The CDR3 spells CASSQGQGSSGNTIYF. The sequenced part of the CDR3 DNA is TGTGCCAGCAGCCAAGGACAGGGGAGCTCTGGAAACACC.